This T cell receptor (beta chain) was recorded in a study of blood T cell repertoires in COVID-19. Profiling relied on immunoSEQ multiplex PCR, and the TCRdb table lists in-frame clones only, not all of them. The top ten hold less than 5.5% of the sample, which has over 100,000 clones, roughly 91% seen once. Germline V CDR1 and CDR2: MDHEN, SYDVKM. The V segment lost 8 bases and the J segment 5 bases; nucleotides outside the gene matches: 14. The CDR3 is made up of 16 amino acids. The chain carries TRBV28 and TRBJ1-5; 8 bases map to TRBD1. The sample was peripheral blood. This receptor was taken from a man aged 60 to 69 with COVID-19, enrolled during active disease. CDR3 residues: CASRRTGRGGHQPQHF. The CDR3 DNA reads TGTGCCAGCCGTAGGACAGGGAGGGGAGGGCATCAGCCCCAGCATTTT.